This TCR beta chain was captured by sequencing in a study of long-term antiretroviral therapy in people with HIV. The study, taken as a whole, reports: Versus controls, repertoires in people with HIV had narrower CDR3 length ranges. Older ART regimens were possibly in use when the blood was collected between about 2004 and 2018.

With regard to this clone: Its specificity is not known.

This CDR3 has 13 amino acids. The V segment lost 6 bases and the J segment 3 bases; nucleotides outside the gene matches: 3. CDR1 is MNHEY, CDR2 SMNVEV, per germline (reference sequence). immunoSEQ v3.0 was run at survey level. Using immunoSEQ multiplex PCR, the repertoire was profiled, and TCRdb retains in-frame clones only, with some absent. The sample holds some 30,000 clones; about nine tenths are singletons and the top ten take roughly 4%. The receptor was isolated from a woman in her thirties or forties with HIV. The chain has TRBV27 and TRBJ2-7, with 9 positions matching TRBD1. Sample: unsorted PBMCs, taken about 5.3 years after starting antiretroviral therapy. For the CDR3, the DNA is TGTGCCAGCAGGCGGGACAGGGACTACGAGCAGTACTTC. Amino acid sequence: CASRRDRDYEQYF.